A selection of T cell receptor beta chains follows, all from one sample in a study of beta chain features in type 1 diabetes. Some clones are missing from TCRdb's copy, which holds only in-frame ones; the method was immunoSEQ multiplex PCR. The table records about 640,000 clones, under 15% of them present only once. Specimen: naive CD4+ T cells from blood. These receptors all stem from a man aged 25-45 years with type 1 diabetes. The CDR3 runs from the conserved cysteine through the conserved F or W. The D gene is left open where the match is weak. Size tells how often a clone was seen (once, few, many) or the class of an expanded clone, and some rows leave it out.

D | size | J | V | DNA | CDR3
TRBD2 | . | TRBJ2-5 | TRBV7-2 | TGTGCCAGCACCCCGGGTAGCGGGGGATCACAAGAGACCCAGTACTTC | CASTPGSGGSQETQYF
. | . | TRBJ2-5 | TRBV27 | TGTGCCAGCAGTTCCTTAAGCCAAGAGACCCAGTACTTC | CASSSLSQETQYF
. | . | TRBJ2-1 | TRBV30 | TGTGCCTGGAGTGTACGTTGGAATGAGCAGTTCTTC | CAWSVRWNEQFF
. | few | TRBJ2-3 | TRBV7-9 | TGTGCCAGCAGACGCCTATCAGATACGCAGTATTTT | CASRRLSDTQYF
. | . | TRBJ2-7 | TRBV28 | TGTGCCAGCAGCTTCTTTGGTGGCTTC | CASSFFGGF
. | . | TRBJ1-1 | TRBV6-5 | TGTGCCAGCATCCTTGATGGGAACACTGAAGCTTTCTTT | CASILDGNTEAFF
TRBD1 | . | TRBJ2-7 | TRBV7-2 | TGTGCCAGCAGCGCCGGACAGGGGATCTACGAGCAGTACTTC | CASSAGQGIYEQYF
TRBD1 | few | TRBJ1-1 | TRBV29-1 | TGCAGCGCAGGGGGCATGAACACTGAAGCTTTCTTT | CSAGGMNTEAFF
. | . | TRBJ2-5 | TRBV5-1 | TGCGCCAGCAGCCCGGACCAATTCCGGGCCCAGTACTTC | CASSPDQFRAQYF
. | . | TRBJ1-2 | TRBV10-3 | TGTGCCATCAGTGAGTATCCCCAACCGGAGGGCTACACCTTC | CAISEYPQPEGYTF
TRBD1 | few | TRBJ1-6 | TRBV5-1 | TGCGCCAGCAGCTTGTTTGTTGGGACAGGTGGTTCACCCCTCCACTTT | CASSLFVGTGGSPLHF
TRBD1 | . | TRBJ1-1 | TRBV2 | TGTGCCAGCAGTGAGCAGGGGGCCCTTAACACTGAAGCTTTCTTT | CASSEQGALNTEAFF
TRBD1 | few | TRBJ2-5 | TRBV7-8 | TGTGCCAGCAGCTTAGGAGGACAGGGCCGGGGGACCCAGTACTTC | CASSLGGQGRGTQYF
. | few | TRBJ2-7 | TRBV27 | TGTGCCAGCAGTATCCAGGAAGCCTACGAGCAGTACTTC | CASSIQEAYEQYF
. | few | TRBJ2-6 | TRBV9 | TGTGCCAGCAGCGTGTCAGGGGCTGGGGCCAACGTCCTGACTTTC | CASSVSGAGANVLTF
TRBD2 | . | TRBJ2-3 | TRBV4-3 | TGCGCCAGCAGCCAAACTAGCGGGGGATTATCAGATACGCAGTATTTT | CASSQTSGGLSDTQYF
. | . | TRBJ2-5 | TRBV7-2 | TGTGCCAGCAGCCCCTTAAGCCTGCAAGAGACCCAGTACTTC | CASSPLSLQETQYF
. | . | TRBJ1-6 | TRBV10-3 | TGTGCCATCAGTGAGATCCCTAATAATTCACCCCTCCACTTT | CAISEIPNNSPLHF
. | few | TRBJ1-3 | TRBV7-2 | TGTGCCAGCAGAGGGAAGGGGCTAGGTGGAAACACCATATATTTT | CASRGKGLGGNTIYF
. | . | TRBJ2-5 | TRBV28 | TGTGCCAGCTTAAACTCGGGCGCCGAGACCCAGTACTTC | CASLNSGAETQYF
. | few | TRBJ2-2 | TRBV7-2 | TGTGCCAGCAGCTTAACCGGCAGGACAACCGGGGAGCTGTTTTTT | CASSLTGRTTGELFF
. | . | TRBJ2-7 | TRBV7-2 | TGTGCCAGCAGCTTTCCGGGCTCCTACGAGCAGTACTTC | CASSFPGSYEQYF
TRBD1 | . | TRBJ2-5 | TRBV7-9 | TGTGCCAGCAGCTTAGAGGGGGCTTTCGGGACCCAGTACTTC | CASSLEGAFGTQYF
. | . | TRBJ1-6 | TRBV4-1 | TGCGCCAGCAGCCAAGAACCGTCTTCACCCCTCCACTTT | CASSQEPSSPLHF
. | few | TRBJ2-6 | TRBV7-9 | TGTGCCAGCAGCTTTCTACGGGGTGGGGCCAACGTCCTGACTTTC | CASSFLRGGANVLTF
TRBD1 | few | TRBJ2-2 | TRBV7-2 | TGTGCCAGCAGCCAATCGGGACAGGGGACCGGGGAGCTGTTTTTT | CASSQSGQGTGELFF
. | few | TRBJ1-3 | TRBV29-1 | TGCAGCGCCCTACAGGGCCACTCTGGAAACACCATATATTTT | CSALQGHSGNTIYF